The rows below give T cell receptor beta chains drawn from one sample of a study of T cells in Graves' hyperthyroidism and ophthalmopathy. TCRdb passed the multiplex PCR reads through MiXCR, listing each CDR3 protein once. Of more than 650,000 distinct CDR3 sequences in the sample, 14% were seen once. Sequencing input: blood. These receptors all come from a woman aged 18-35 years with Graves' hyperthyroidism. The CDR3 runs from the conserved cysteine through the conserved F or W. Fields, in order: D gene, V gene, clone size, J gene, CDR3 protein, CDR3 DNA. The D gene is left open where the match is weak. Size values are once, few and many counts, or a class for expanded clones, and some rows have none.

-	TRBV14	few	TRBJ2-7	CASSQAPVAEQYF	TGTGCCAGCAGCCAAGCGCCGGTCGCAGAGCAGTACTTC
-	TRBV27	few	TRBJ1-1	CASSFSGNLNTEAFF	TGTGCCAGCAGTTTTAGCGGAAATCTGAACACTGAAGCTTTCTTT
TRBD2	TRBV19	few	TRBJ2-2	CASTPRRGDTGELFF	TGTGCCAGTACACCCAGGCGGGGGGACACCGGGGAGCTGTTTTTT
-	TRBV4-1	few	TRBJ2-1	CASSQVGYAYNEQFF	TGCGCCAGCAGCCAAGTCGGGTACGCCTACAATGAGCAGTTCTTC
-	TRBV19	-	TRBJ2-7	CASSISDSSSYEQYF	TGTGCCAGTAGTATTTCTGACTCCTCTTCCTACGAGCAGTACTTC
TRBD2	TRBV7-8	-	TRBJ2-2	CASSLPWGGSIAGELFF	TGTGCCAGCAGCCTACCATGGGGCGGGAGTATTGCCGGGGAGCTGTTTTTT
TRBD1	TRBV29-1	few	TRBJ1-2	CSVEGTGFGANYGYTF	TGCAGCGTTGAGGGGACAGGGTTTGGCGCTAACTATGGCTACACCTTC
-	TRBV5-1	few	TRBJ1-6	CASSVRQGRSYNSPLHF	TGCGCCAGCAGCGTTCGCCAGGGACGGTCCTATAATTCACCCCTCCACTTT
-	TRBV29-1	-	TRBJ2-1	CAAGVNEQFF	TGCGCCGCAGGTGTCAATGAGCAGTTCTTC
TRBD1	TRBV3-1	many	TRBJ2-7	CASSQLPGGEQYF	TGTGCCAGCAGCCAACTACCAGGGGGCGAGCAGTACTTC